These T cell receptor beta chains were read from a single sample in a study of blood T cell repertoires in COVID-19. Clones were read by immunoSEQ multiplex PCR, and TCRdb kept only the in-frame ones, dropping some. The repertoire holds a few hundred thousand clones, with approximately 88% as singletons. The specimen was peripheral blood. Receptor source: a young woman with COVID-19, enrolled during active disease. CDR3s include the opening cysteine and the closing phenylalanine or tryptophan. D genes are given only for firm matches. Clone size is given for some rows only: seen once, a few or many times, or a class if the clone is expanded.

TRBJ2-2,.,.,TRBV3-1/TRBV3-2,CASSQDMTGPHLNTGELFF,TGTGCCAGCAGCCAAGATATGACGGGTCCTCACCTGAACACCGGGGAGCTGTTTTTT
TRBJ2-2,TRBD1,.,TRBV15,CATSKGQGITGELFF,TGTGCCACCAGCAAAGGACAGGGGATCACCGGGGAGCTGTTTTTT
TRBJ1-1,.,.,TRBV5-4,CASSLERGHPGEAFF,TGTGCCAGCAGCTTGGAAAGGGGACATCCTGGCGAAGCTTTCTTT
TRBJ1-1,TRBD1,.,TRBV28,CASKGTGGLGEAFF,TGTGCCAGCAAAGGGACAGGGGGCTTGGGTGAAGCTTTCTTT
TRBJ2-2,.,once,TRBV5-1,CASSSYPDTGELFF,TGCGCCAGCAGCAGTTACCCGGACACCGGGGAGCTGTTTTTT
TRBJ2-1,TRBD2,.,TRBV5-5,CASSSSGGEQFF,TGTGCCAGCAGCTCTAGCGGGGGGGAGCAGTTCTTC
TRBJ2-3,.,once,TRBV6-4,CASSDRGEEDTQYF,TGTGCCAGCAGTGACCGCGGTGAGGAGGATACGCAGTATTTT
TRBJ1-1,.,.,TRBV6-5,CASSLQVQWTEAFF,TGTGCCAGCAGCCTCCAGGTGCAGTGGACTGAAGCTTTCTTT
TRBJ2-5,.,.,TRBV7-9,CASRPQVQETQYF,TGTGCCAGCAGACCTCAGGTCCAAGAGACCCAGTACTTC
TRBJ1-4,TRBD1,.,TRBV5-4,CASSHARYRGSLTNEKLFF,TGTGCCAGCAGCCATGCTCGCTACAGGGGAAGCTTGACTAATGAAAAACTGTTTTTT
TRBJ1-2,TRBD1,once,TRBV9,CASSPGTALNYGYTF,TGTGCCAGCAGCCCCGGGACAGCCCTTAACTATGGCTACACCTTC
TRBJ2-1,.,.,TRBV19,CASRPQGSHNEQFF,TGTGCCAGTAGGCCTCAGGGTTCCCACAATGAGCAGTTCTTC
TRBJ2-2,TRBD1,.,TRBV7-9,CASRPIGDSDTGELFF,TGTGCCAGCAGGCCAATTGGGGACAGCGACACCGGGGAGCTGTTTTTT
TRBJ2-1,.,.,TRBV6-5,CASSPRGEQFF,TGTGCCAGCAGTCCTCGAGGGGAGCAGTTCTTC
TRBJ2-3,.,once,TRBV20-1,CSNKDLDTQYF,TGCAGTAACAAAGATCTGGATACGCAGTATTTT
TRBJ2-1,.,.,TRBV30,CAWSGGAGSGAYNEQFF,TGTGCCTGGAGTGGGGGCGCTGGGTCGGGAGCGTACAATGAGCAGTTCTTC
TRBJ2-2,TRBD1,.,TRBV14,CASSPKPRTGANTGELFF,TGTGCCAGCAGCCCGAAACCGAGGACAGGCGCGAACACCGGGGAGCTGTTTTTT
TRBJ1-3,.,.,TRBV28,CASSLWREGSGNTIYF,TGTGCCAGCAGTTTATGGAGGGAGGGGTCTGGAAACACCATATATTTT
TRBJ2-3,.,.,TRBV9,CASSVATGGDTQYF,TGTGCCAGCAGCGTAGCTACCGGAGGCGATACGCAGTATTTT
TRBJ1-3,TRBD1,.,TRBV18,CASSPRRDSSGNTIYF,TGTGCCAGCTCACCGCGCCGGGACAGCTCTGGAAACACCATATATTTT
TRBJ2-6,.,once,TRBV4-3,CASSQDVRTTKANSGANVLTF,TGCGCCAGCAGCCAAGATGTTCGGACAACCAAGGCCAACTCTGGGGCCAACGTCCTGACTTTC
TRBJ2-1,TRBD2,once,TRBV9,CASSPSGSYNEQFF,TGTGCCAGCAGTCCTAGCGGCTCCTACAATGAGCAGTTCTTC
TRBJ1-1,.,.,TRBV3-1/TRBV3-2,CASSQDGGWKIAEAFF,TGTGCCAGCAGCCAAGATGGGGGGTGGAAGATCGCTGAAGCTTTCTTT
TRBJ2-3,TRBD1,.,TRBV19,CASSLGQGADTQYF,TGTGCCAGTAGTCTTGGACAGGGGGCAGATACGCAGTATTTT
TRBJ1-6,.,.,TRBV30,CAWSVQGNSPLHF,TGTGCCTGGAGTGTACAGGGCAATTCACCCCTCCACTTT
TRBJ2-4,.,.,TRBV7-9,CASSSGLGAHIQYF,TGTGCCAGCAGCTCGGGACTTGGGGCCCACATTCAGTACTTC
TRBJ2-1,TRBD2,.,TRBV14,CASSQERREVYNEQFF,TGTGCCAGCAGCCAAGAACGACGGGAGGTGTACAATGAGCAGTTCTTC
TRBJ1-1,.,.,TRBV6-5,CASSRKTHRVEAFF,TGTGCCAGCAGTCGGAAGACCCACAGAGTTGAAGCTTTCTTT
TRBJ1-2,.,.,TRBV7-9,CASSLNKGYTF,TGTGCCAGCAGCTTGAACAAGGGCTACACCTTC
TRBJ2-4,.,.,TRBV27,CASSLRRPGGGKNIQYF,TGTGCCAGCAGTCTCAGAAGACCAGGGGGAGGCAAAAACATTCAGTACTTC
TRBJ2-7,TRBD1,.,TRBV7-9,CASSLRDRAEQYF,TGTGCCAGCAGCCTCCGGGACAGGGCCGAGCAGTACTTC
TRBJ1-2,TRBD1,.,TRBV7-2,CASSLGQGALYGYTF,TGTGCCAGCAGCTTAGGACAGGGGGCGCTCTATGGCTACACCTTC
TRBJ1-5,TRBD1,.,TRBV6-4,CVSSTGVNRPQHF,TGTGTCAGCAGTACAGGGGTAAATCGGCCCCAGCATTTT
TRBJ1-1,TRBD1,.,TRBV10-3,CAISESMVQGATNTEAFF,TGTGCCATCAGTGAGTCGATGGTTCAGGGGGCTACGAACACTGAAGCTTTCTTT
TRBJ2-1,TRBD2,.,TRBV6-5,CASSYSVFSGSGEQFF,TGTGCCAGCAGTTACTCGGTTTTTAGCGGGAGTGGTGAGCAGTTCTTC
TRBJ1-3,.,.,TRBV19,CASSIEQSDSGNTIYF,TGTGCCAGTAGTATTGAACAGTCTGACTCTGGAAACACCATATATTTT
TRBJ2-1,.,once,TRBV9,CASSLGGDHSYNEQFF,TGTGCCAGCAGCCTCGGAGGGGACCACTCCTACAATGAGCAGTTCTTC
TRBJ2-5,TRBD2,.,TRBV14,CASSPLRGGGRETQYF,TGTGCCAGCAGCCCCCTCCGGGGGGGCGGGAGGGAGACCCAGTACTTC
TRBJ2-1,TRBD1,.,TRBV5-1,CASSLAVGQGAVNEQFF,TGCGCCAGCAGCTTGGCCGTCGGACAGGGGGCGGTCAATGAGCAGTTCTTC
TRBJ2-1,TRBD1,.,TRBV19,CASSIWGRGSNEQFF,TGTGCCAGTAGTATTTGGGGCAGGGGGTCCAATGAGCAGTTCTTC
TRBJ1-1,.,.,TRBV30,CAWSAGQIMNTEAFF,TGTGCCTGGAGTGCAGGACAGATCATGAACACTGAAGCTTTCTTT
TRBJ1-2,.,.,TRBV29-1,CSVETNGDGYTF,TGCAGCGTTGAGACAAACGGGGATGGCTACACCTTC
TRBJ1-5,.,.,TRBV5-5,CASSSGIDSNQPQHF,TGTGCCAGCAGCTCCGGGATCGATAGCAATCAGCCCCAGCATTTT
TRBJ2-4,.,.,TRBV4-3,CASSQGFGGDIQYF,TGCGCCAGCAGCCAAGGGTTCGGAGGGGACATTCAGTACTTC
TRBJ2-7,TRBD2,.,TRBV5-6,CASSREGITYEQYF,TGTGCCAGCAGCAGGGAGGGGATTACCTACGAGCAGTACTTC
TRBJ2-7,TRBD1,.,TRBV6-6,CASNWDRGSHEQYF,TGTGCCAGCAATTGGGACAGGGGTTCCCACGAGCAGTACTTC
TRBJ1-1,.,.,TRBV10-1,CASSDLGGVGVNTEAFF,TGCGCCAGCAGTGACCTCGGGGGGGTTGGTGTGAACACTGAAGCTTTCTTT
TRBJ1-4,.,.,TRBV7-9,CASSLWGENEKLFF,TGTGCCAGCAGCTTATGGGGGGAGAATGAAAAACTGTTTTTT
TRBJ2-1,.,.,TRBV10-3,CAISPLGRSSYNEQFF,TGTGCCATCAGCCCCCTGGGGCGAAGCTCCTACAATGAGCAGTTCTTC
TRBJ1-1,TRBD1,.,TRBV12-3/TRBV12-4,CASRRGGDAAFF,TGTGCCAGCCGCCGAGGGGGCGATGCAGCTTTCTTT
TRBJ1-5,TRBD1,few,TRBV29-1,CSVNTGGDQPQHF,TGCAGCGTGAACACAGGGGGCGATCAGCCCCAGCATTTT
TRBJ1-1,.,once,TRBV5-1,CASSPGGSNTEAFF,TGCGCCAGCAGCCCCGGAGGATCGAACACTGAAGCTTTCTTT
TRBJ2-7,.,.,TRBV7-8,CASSLRTGSVYEQYF,TGTGCCAGCAGCTTACGGACGGGATCGGTCTACGAGCAGTACTTC
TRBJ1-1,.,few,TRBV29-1,CSVDAPGTRVGTEAFF,TGCAGCGTTGACGCCCCCGGTACGCGGGTCGGTACTGAAGCTTTCTTT
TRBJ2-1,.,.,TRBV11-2,CASSAEGEIAEQFF,TGTGCCAGCAGCGCAGAGGGGGAAATAGCCGAGCAGTTCTTC